This T cell receptor (beta chain) emerged from a study of OX40 agonist ivuxolimab in advanced cancers. Some clones are missing from TCRdb's copy, which holds only in-frame ones; the method was immunoSEQ multiplex PCR. This sample yields tens of thousands of clones, of which about 86% are seen a single time; approximately 1% belongs to the top ten. Germline CDR1 reads SGHVS; CDR2 reads FNYEAQ. The CDR3 is 16 amino acids. Trimming removed 1 base from V and 0 bases from J, with 9 bases in between. The sequencing here drew on CD4+ or CD8+ T cells sorted from blood, taken in a trial of the OX40 agonist ivuxolimab. This chain joins TRBV7-6 and TRBJ1-4; D is uncertain. This receptor was identified in an adult with an advanced solid tumor such as melanoma, head and neck, liver or kidney cancer. The CDR3: CASSLEAGTTNEKLFF. Written as DNA, the CDR3 is TGTGCCAGCAGCTTAGAAGCGGGAACAACTAATGAAAAACTGTTTTTT.